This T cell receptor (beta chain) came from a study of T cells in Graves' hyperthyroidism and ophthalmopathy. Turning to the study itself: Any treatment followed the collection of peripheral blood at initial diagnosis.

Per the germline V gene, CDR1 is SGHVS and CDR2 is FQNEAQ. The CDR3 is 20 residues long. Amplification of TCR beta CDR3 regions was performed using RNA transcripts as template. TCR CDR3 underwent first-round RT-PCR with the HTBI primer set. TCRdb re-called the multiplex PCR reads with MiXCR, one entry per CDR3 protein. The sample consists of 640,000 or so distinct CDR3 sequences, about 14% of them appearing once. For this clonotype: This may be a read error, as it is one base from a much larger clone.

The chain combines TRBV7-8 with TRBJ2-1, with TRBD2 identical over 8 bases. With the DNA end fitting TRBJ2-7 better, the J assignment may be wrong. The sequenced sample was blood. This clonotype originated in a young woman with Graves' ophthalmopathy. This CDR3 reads CASSLGRGRFFLLSYNEQYF. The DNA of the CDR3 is TGTGCCAGCAGCTTAGGACGCGGGAGGTTCTTTCTACTCTCCTACAATGAGCAGTACTTC.